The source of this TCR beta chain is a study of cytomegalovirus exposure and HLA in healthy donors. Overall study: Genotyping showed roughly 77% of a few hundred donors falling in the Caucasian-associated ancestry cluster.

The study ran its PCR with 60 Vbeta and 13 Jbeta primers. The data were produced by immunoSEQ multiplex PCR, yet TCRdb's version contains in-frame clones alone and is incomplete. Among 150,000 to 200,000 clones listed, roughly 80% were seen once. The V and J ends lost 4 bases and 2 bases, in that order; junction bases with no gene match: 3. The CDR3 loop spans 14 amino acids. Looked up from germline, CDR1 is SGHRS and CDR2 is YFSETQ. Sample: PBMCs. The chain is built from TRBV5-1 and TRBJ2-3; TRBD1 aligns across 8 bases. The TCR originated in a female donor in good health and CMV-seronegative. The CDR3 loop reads CASSATGVTDTQYF. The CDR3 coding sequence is TGCGCCAGCAGCGCGACAGGGGTCACAGATACGCAGTATTTT.